This TCR beta chain was captured by sequencing in a study of OX40 agonist ivuxolimab in advanced cancers. Overall study context: The dose of intravenous ivuxolimab that patients received every 2 weeks ranged from 0.01 to 10 mg/kg. Past anti-PD-1, anti-PD-L1 or anti-CTLA-4 therapy was accepted, and roughly 40% had received some.

TCRdb's table, derived via immunoSEQ multiplex PCR, lists solely in-frame clones and lacks some. The sample lists some 74,000 clones, approximately 90% occurring once. Sequencing used CD4+ or CD8+ T cells sorted from blood, obtained in a trial of the OX40 agonist ivuxolimab. This sequence originates from an adult with an advanced solid tumor such as melanoma, head and neck, liver or kidney cancer.

CDR3 bases: TGTGCCAGCAGTTTGAGGTTCGGGAACACCGGGGAGCTGTTTTTT. It is translated as CASSLRFGNTGELFF. This rearrangement joins TRBV27 to TRBJ2-2; D gene unclear. The V end lost 3 bases, the J end lost 1 base, and 9 bases lay between the germline ends. Germline CDR1 reads MNHEY; CDR2 reads SMNVEV (reference sequence). The CDR3 runs 15 residues.